This T cell receptor beta chain was identified in a study of control samples from healthy donors and cancer patients. Some clones are missing from TCRdb's copy, which holds only in-frame ones; the method was immunoSEQ multiplex PCR. The table lists some 100,000 clones, about 89% of them singletons. The sequence was obtained from a man younger than 45 in good health. What was sequenced was blood.

The DNA for the CDR3 is TGTGCCAGTACCGACGGCAGGGCTGGAAACACCATATATTTT. Translated: CASTDGRAGNTIYF. This sequence joins TRBV19 and TRBJ1-3; weak D call: TRBD1 (5 bases). V lost 7 bases and J 2 bases, leaving 12 bases between the germline ends. The CDR3 runs to 14 residues. The V gene's germline CDR1 is LNHDA and CDR2 SQIVND (reference sequence).